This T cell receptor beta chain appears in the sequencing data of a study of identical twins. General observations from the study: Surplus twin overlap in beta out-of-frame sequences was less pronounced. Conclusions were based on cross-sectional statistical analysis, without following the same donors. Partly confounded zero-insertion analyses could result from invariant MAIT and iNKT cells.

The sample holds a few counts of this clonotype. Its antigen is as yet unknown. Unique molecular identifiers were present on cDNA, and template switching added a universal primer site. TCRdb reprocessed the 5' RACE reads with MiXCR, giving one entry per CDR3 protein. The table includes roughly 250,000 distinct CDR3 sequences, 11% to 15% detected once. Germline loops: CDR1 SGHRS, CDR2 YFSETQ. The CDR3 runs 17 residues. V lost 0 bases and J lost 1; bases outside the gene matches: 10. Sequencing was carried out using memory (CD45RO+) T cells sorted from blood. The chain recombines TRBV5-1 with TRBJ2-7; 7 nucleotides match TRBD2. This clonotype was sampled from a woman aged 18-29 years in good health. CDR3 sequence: CASSLAPPPGGSYEQYF. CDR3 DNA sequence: TGCGCCAGCAGCTTGGCTCCCCCGCCGGGAGGATCCTACGAGCAGTACTTC.